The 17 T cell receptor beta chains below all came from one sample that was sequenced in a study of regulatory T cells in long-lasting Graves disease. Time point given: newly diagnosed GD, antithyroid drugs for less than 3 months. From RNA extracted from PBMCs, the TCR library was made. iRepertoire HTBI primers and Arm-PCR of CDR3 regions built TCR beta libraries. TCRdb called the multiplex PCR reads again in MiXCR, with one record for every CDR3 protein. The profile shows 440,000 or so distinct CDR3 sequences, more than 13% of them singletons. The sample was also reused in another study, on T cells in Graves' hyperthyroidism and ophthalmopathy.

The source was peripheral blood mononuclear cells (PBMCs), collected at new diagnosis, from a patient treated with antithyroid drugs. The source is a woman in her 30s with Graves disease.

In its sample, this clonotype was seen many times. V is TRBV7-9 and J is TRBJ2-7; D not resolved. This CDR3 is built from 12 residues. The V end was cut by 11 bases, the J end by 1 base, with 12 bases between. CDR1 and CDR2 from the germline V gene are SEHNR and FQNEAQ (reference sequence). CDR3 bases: TGTGCCTCCCGGGTGGAATCCTACGAGCAGTACTTC. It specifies CASRVESYEQYF.

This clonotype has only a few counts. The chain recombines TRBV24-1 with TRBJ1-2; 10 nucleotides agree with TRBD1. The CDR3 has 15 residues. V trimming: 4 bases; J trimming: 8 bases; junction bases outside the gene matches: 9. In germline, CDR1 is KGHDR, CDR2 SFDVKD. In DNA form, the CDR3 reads TGTGCCACCAGTGACTCCCTGACAGGGGGCGACGGCTACACCTTC. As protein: CATSDSLTGGDGYTF.

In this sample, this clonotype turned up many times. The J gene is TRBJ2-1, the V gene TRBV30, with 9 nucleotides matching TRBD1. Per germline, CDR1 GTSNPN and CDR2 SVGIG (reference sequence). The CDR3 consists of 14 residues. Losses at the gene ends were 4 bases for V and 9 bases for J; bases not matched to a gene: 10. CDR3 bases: TGTGCCTGGATGAGTGTGGACAGGGGTGGTGAGCAGTTCTTC. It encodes CAWMSVDRGGEQFF.

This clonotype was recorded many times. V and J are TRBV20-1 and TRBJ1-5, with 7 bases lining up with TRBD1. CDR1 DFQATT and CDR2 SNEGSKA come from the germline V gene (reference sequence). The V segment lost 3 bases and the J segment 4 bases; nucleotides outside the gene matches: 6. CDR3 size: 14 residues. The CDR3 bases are TGCAGTGCTAGTGTACAGGGGCCTAATCAGCCCCAGCATTTT. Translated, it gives CSASVQGPNQPQHF.

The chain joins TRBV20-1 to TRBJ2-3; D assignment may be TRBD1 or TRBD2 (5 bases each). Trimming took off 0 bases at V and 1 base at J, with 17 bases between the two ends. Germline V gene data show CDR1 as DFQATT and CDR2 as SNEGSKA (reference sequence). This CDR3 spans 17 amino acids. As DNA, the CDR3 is TGCAGTGCTAGAGATTATCAGGCCGGGACGGGCACAGATACGCAGTATTTT. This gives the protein CSARDYQAGTGTDTQYF.

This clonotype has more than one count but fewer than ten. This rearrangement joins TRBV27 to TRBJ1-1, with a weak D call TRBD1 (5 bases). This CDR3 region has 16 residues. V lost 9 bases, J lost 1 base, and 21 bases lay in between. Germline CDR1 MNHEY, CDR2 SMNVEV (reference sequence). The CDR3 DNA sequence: TGTGCCAGTATCCGCCTCGGAGGGGTCCCGAACACTGAAGCTTTCTTT. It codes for CASIRLGGVPNTEAFF.

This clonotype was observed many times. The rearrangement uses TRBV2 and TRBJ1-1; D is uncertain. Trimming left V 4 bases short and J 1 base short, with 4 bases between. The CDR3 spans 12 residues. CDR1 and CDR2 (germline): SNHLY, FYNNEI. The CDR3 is CASSVENTEAFF. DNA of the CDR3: TGTGCCAGCAGTGTGGAGAACACTGAAGCTTTCTTT.

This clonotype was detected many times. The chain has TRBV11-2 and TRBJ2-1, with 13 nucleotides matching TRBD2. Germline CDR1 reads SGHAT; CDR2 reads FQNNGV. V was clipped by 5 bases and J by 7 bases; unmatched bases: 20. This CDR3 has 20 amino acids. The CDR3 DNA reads TGTGCCAGCAGCCAAGGGGACACCTGGACTAGCGGGAGACTTTATAATGAGCAGTTCTTC. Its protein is CASSQGDTWTSGRLYNEQFF.

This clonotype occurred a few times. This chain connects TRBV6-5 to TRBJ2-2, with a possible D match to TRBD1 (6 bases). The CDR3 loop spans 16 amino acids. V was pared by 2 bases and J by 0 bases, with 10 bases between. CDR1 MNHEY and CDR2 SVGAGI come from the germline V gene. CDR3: CASSYDRRSNTGELFF. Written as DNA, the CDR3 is TGTGCCAGCAGTTACGACAGGCGATCGAACACCGGGGAGCTGTTTTTT.

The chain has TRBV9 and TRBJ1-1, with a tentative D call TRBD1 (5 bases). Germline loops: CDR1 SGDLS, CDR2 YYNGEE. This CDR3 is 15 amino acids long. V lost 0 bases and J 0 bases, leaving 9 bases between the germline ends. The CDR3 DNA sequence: TGTGCCAGCAGCGTAGGTGGGGCGGTGAACACTGAAGCTTTCTTT. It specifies CASSVGGAVNTEAFF.

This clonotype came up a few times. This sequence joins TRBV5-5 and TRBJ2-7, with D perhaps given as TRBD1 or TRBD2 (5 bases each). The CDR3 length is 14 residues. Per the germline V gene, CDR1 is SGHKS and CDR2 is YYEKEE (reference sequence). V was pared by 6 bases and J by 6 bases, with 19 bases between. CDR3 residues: CASTLGWDAVEQYF. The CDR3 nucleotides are TGTGCCAGCACCCTGGGGTGGGACGCGGTCGAGCAGTACTTC.

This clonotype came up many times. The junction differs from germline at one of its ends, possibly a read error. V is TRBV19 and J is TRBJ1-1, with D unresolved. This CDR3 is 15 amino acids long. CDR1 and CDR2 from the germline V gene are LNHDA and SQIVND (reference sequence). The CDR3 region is CASSSRPLSRPEAFF. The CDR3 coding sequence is TGTGCCAGTAGTAGTCGACCCCTTTCCAGGCCTGAAGCCTTCTTT. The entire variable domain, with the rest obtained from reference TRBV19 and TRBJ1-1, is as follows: DGGITQSPKYLFRKEGQNVTLSCEQNLNHDAMYWYRQDPGQGLRLIYYSQIVNDFQKGDIAEGYSVSREKKESFPLTVTSAQKNPTAFYLCASSSRPLSRPEAFFGQGTRLTVV.

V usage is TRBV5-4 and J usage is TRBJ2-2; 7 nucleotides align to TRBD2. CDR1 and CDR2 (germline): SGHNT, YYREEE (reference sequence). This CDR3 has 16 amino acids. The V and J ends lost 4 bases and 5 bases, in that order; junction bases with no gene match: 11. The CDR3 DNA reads TGTGCCAGCAGCCACCTGGCGGGAGTAGGGACCGGGGAGCTGTTTTTT. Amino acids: CASSHLAGVGTGELFF.

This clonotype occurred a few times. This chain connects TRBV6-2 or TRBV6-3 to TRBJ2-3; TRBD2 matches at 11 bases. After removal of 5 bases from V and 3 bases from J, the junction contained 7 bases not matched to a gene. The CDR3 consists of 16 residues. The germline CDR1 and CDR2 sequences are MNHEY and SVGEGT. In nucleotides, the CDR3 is TGTGCCAGCAGTGACTTACTAGCGGGAGTTACAGATACGCAGTATTTT. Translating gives CASSDLLAGVTDTQYF.

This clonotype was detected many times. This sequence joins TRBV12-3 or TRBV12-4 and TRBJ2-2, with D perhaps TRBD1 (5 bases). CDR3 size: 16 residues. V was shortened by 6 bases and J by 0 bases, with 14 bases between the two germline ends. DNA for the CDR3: TGTGCCAGCAGCCCCCAGGGAATCACGAACACCGGGGAGCTGTTTTTT. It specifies CASSPQGITNTGELFF.

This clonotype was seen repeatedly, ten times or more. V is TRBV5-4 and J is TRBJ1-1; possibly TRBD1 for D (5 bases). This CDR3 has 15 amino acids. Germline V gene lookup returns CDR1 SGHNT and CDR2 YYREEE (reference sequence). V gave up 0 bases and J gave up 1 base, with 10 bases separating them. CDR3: CASSLDGGTNTEAFF. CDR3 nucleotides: TGTGCCAGCAGCTTGGATGGAGGGACGAACACTGAAGCTTTCTTT.

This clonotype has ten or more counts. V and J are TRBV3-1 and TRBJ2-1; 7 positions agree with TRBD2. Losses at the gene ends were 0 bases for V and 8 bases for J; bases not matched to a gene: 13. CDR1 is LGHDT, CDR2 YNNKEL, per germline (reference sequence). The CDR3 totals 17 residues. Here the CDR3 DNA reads TGTGCCAGCAGCCAAGATCACCCGGGACTACCTCAGGATGAGCAGTTCTTC. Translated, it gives CASSQDHPGLPQDEQFF.